Shown below are 18 T cell receptor beta chains from a single sample sequenced in a study of blood T cells in healthy people across ages. Alongside a J-beta primer mix, a sample-barcoded 5' primer served in a second PCR lasting 7 to 11 cycles. Each CDR3 protein is one row after TCRdb ran MiXCR on the 5' RACE reads. The sample has roughly 800,000 distinct CDR3 sequences, 35% to 40% seen once. Sequencing was done on a sample of blood. The receptors here all came from a man aged 18 to 30 in good health.

The V and J genes are TRBV20-1 and TRBJ2-1; TRBD2 matches at 8 bases. This CDR3 is built from 15 residues. Germline V gene data show CDR1 as DFQATT and CDR2 as SNEGSKA (reference sequence). Trimming at V came to 0 bases and at J to 10 bases, leaving 11 bases not matched to a gene. The CDR3 DNA reads as TGCAGTGCTAGAGATCGGTTAGCGGGGACCGCGGAGCAGTTCTTC. Translated: CSARDRLAGTAEQFF.

V gene TRBV6-2 or TRBV6-3 combines with J gene TRBJ1-2; tentative D call: TRBD1 (5 bases). V lost 6 bases to trimming and J lost 5 bases, with 10 bases between them. The CDR3 length is 12 residues. CDR1 MNHEY and CDR2 SVGEGT come from the germline V gene. CDR3 in amino acids: CASRPGLYGYTF. In nucleotides, the CDR3 is TGTGCCAGCAGACCGGGACTTTATGGCTACACCTTC.

This clonotype was observed a handful of times. The chain joins TRBV19 to TRBJ1-2; 8 positions match TRBD1. The CDR3 consists of 14 residues. V lost 6 bases, J lost 3 bases, and 6 bases stayed unmatched. CDR1 and CDR2 from the germline V gene are LNHDA and SQIVND (reference sequence). This CDR3 is CASSPDRGYYGYTF. The DNA of the CDR3 is TGTGCCAGTAGCCCAGACAGGGGCTACTATGGCTACACCTTC.

This chain joins TRBV4-1 and TRBJ2-7; D unresolved. The CDR3 contains 15 residues. The germline V and J ends were trimmed by 0 bases and 2 bases, with 11 bases remaining between them. The germline CDR1 and CDR2 sequences are MGHRA and YSYEKL. The CDR3 sequence is CASSQDLGRAYEQYF. CDR3 coding DNA: TGCGCCAGCAGCCAAGATCTCGGCAGAGCCTACGAGCAGTACTTC.

Many counts were recorded for this clonotype. The J gene is TRBJ2-3, the V gene TRBV24-1, with D perhaps given as TRBD1 or TRBD2 (5 bases each). V was cut by 4 bases and J by 5 bases, with 15 bases left in between. CDR3 length equals 15 residues. CDR1 KGHDR and CDR2 SFDVKD come from the germline V gene. The chain's CDR3 is CATSDRDRTVDTQYF. The DNA of the CDR3 is TGTGCCACCAGTGACCGGGACCGGACGGTAGATACGCAGTATTTT.

The CDR3 bases are TGTGCCAGCTCGGATCCACGGCGGGGGCGGAATGAGCAGTTCTTC. This sequence encodes CASSDPRRGRNEQFF. This chain uses TRBV6-5 with TRBJ2-1; TRBD2 might be the D (7 bases). With 8 bases removed from V and 7 bases from J, the gap between germline ends came to 21 bases. This CDR3 is built from 15 residues. CDR1 is MNHEY and CDR2 is SVGAGI in the germline V gene.

This clonotype was counted only a few times. J is TRBJ1-1 and V is TRBV15; D not resolved. The CDR3 length is 13 residues. V dropped 2 bases and J dropped 4 bases, with 8 bases sitting between them. The V gene's germline CDR1 is LNHNV and CDR2 YYDKDF (reference sequence). In DNA, the CDR3 is TGTGCCACCAGCAGACTGCGGGGCACTGAAGCTTTCTTT. It is translated as CATSRLRGTEAFF.

This clonotype showed up just once. A much larger clone lies one base from this, so it may be a read error. The chain recombines TRBV7-2 with TRBJ2-5; D is ambiguous. The J call is uncertain, as TRBJ2-7 better fits the DNA end. The CDR3 contains 13 residues. CDR1 and CDR2 (germline): SGHTA, FQGNSA. This chain's CDR3 is CASSSRPEVEQYF. The DNA for the CDR3 is TGTGCCAGCAGCTCTAGACCCGAAGTCGAGCAGTACTTC.

This chain links TRBV13 with TRBJ2-1, with a weak D call TRBD1 (6 bases). This CDR3 comprises 17 residues. CDR1 and CDR2 (germline): PRHDT, FYEKMQ (reference sequence). With 5 bases removed from V and 6 bases from J, the gap between germline ends came to 23 bases. CDR3 sequence (DNA): TGTGCCAGCAGCCCCCCTATGGGGGCGCGGGTAGCCAATGAGCAGTTCTTC. Its protein product is CASSPPMGARVANEQFF.

In this sample, this clonotype turned up a few times. J is TRBJ2-3 and V is TRBV5-1; 8 bases line up with TRBD1. The CDR3 consists of 16 residues. Germline V gene data show CDR1 as SGHRS and CDR2 as YFSETQ. V lost 0 bases and J lost 4; bases outside the gene matches: 7. The CDR3 coding sequence is TGCGCCAGCAGCTTGGCGGGGCCAGGGGGCGCAGATACGCAGTATTTT. It specifies CASSLAGPGGADTQYF.

This clonotype has more than one count but fewer than ten. The chain has TRBV4-2 and TRBJ1-2; D gene uncertain. The germline V gene has CDR1 LGHNA and CDR2 YNFKEQ. The CDR3 consists of 16 residues. Trimming cost V 0 bases and J 1 base, with 12 bases left between them. The CDR3 here is CASSQDRTDLNYGYTF. The CDR3 DNA reads as TGTGCCAGCAGCCAAGATCGGACGGATCTTAACTATGGCTACACCTTC.

On this clonotype: A clone one base away is much larger, so this may be a read error. The chain recombines TRBV29-1 with TRBJ2-7, with a possible D match to TRBD1 (6 bases). CDR1 is SQVTM, CDR2 ANQGSEA, per germline. V was clipped by 5 bases and J by 7 bases, with 18 bases between them. This CDR3 comprises 13 residues. The CDR3 protein is CSVRRGDVDEQYF. CDR3 DNA sequence: TGCAGCGTTCGCAGGGGCGACGTGGATGAGCAGTACTTC.

This clonotype has more than one count but fewer than ten. The chain carries TRBV5-6 and TRBJ2-1; D remains unclear. The CDR3 has 13 amino acids. The germline V gene encodes CDR1 SGHDT and CDR2 YYEEEE. V was pared by 2 bases and J by 8 bases, with 11 bases between. The CDR3 protein is CASSLPPGDEQFF. The CDR3 DNA is TGTGCCAGCAGCTTACCGCCGGGCGATGAGCAGTTCTTC.

In regard to this clonotype: A much larger clone is a single base away; this may be a read error. The gene calls are TRBV4-1 and TRBJ2-1; no definite D call. The length of the CDR3 is 17 residues. Germline V CDR1 and CDR2: MGHRA, YSYEKL. The DNA of the CDR3 is TGCGCCAGCAGCCAAGATAGTAGGGATAGCTCCTACAGTGAGCAGTTCTTC. Amino acid sequence: CASSQDSRDSSYSEQFF.

The V gene is TRBV20-1, the J gene TRBJ2-5; no definite D call. Germline lookup yields CDR1 DFQATT and CDR2 SNEGSKA (reference sequence). V was clipped by 0 bases and J by 11 bases, with 19 bases between them. This CDR3 region has 14 residues. This chain's CDR3 is CSARDDGLGNGQYF. CDR3 in DNA: TGCAGTGCTAGAGATGATGGGCTGGGAAATGGGCAGTACTTC.

CDR3 DNA: TGTGCCAGCAGCCTCCGGACTAGCGGGGGATCCTACGAGCAGTACTTC. Translated: CASSLRTSGGSYEQYF. J is TRBJ2-7 and V is TRBV7-2; 13 bases line up with TRBD2. Germline-derived CDR1 and CDR2 are SGHTA and FQGNSA. This CDR3 comprises 16 residues. V lost 5 bases and J lost 1; bases outside the gene matches: 5.

This chain uses TRBV5-6 with TRBJ2-5; D might be TRBD2 (7 bases). The germline gives CDR1 SGHDT, CDR2 YYEEEE. The CDR3 length is 14 residues. With 5 bases removed from V and 2 bases from J, the gap between germline ends came to 13 bases. The CDR3 coding sequence is TGTGCCAGCAGGCCAGAGGGGGGGCAAGAGACCCAGTACTTC. Translating it yields CASRPEGGQETQYF.

This clonotype appeared a few times. The V gene is TRBV7-2, the J gene TRBJ2-5; no clear D gene. This CDR3 spans 16 amino acids. The germline V gene has CDR1 SGHTA and CDR2 FQGNSA. The germline V and J ends were trimmed by 2 bases and 2 bases, with 15 bases remaining between them. CDR3 loop: CASSLTASNQQETQYF. CDR3 coding DNA: TGTGCCAGCAGCTTAACGGCGTCGAACCAACAAGAGACCCAGTACTTC.